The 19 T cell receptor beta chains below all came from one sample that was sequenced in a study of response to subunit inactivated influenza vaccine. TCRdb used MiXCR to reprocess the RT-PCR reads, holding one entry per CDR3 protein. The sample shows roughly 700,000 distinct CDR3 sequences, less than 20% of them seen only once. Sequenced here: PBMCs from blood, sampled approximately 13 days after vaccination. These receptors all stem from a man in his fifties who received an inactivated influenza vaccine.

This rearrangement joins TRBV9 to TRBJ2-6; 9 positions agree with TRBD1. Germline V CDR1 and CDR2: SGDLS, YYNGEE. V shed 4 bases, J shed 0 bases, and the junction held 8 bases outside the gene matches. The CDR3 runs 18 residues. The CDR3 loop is CASSSYRGLSSGANVLTF. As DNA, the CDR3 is TGTGCCAGCAGCTCGTACAGGGGGCTGAGCTCTGGGGCCAACGTCCTGACTTTC.

The CDR3 coding sequence is TGTGCCAGCAGCTCTCTCCGGGACTTTGATCAGCCCCAGCATTTT. It specifies CASSSLRDFDQPQHF. The V and J genes are TRBV5-6 and TRBJ1-5; perhaps TRBD1 as D (5 bases). Germline CDR1 SGHDT, CDR2 YYEEEE. Trimming stripped 3 bases from V and 5 bases from J, with 15 bases between. This CDR3 comprises 15 residues.

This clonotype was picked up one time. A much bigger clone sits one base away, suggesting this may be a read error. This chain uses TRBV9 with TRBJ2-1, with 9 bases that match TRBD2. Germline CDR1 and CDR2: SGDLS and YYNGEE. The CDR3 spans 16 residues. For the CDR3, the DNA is TGTGCCAGCAGCGTAGGCTCTCCGCTAGCGGGATATGAGCAGCTCTTC. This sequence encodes CASSVGSPLAGYEQLF.

The chain's CDR3 is CASIKGRWETQYF. CDR3 nucleotide sequence: TGTGCCAGCATTAAGGGACGGTGGGAGACCCAGTACTTC. This chain connects TRBV6-2 or TRBV6-3 to TRBJ2-5, with D perhaps matching TRBD1 or TRBD2 (5 bases each). The CDR3 contains 13 residues. CDR1 MNHEY and CDR2 SVGEGT come from the germline V gene. The V end lost 7 bases, the J end lost 5 bases, and 14 bases lay between the germline ends.

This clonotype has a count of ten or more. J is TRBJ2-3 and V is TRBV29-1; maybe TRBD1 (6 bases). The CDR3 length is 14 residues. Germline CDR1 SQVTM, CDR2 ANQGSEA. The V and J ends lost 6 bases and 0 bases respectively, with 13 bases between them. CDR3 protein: CSVAGTGSTDTQYF. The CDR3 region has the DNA TGCAGCGTCGCAGGTACAGGGAGCACAGATACGCAGTATTTT.

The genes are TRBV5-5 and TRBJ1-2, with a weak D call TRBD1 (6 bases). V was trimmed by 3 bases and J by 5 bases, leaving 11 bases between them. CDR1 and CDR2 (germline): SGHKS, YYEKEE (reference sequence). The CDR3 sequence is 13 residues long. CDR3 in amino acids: CASSSQGWYGYTF. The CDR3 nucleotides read TGTGCCAGCAGCTCCCAGGGGTGGTATGGCTACACCTTC.

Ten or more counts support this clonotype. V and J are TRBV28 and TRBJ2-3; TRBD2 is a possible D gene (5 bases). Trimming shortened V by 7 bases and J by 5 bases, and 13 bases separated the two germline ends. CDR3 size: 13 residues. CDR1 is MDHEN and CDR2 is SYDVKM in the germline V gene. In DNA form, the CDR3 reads TGTGCCAGCACCTTGGGCCGGGGAGATACGCAGTATTTT. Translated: CASTLGRGDTQYF.

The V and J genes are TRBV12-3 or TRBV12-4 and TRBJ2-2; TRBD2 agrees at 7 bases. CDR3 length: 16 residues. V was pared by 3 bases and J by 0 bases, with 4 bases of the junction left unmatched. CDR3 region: CASSFRAGANTGELFF. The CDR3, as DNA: TGTGCCAGCAGTTTTAGGGCGGGAGCGAACACCGGGGAGCTGTTTTTT.

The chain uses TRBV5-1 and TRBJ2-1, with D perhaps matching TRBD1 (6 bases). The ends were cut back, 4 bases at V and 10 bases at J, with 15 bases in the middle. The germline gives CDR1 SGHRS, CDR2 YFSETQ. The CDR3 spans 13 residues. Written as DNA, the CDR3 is TGCGCCAGCAGCGCGAACGATCAGGGGGAGCAGTTCTTC. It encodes CASSANDQGEQFF.

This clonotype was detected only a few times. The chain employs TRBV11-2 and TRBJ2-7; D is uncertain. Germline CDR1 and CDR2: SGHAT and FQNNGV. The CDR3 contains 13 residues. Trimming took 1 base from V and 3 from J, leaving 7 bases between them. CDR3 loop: CASSLANDYEQYF. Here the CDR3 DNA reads TGTGCCAGCAGCTTAGCTAACGACTACGAGCAGTACTTC.

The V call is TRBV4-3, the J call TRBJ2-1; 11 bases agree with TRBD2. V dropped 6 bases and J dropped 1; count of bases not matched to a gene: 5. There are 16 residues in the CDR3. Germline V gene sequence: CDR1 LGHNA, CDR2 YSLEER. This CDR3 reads CASSRGLAASYNEQFF. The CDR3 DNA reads TGCGCCAGCAGTCGGGGACTAGCGGCTTCCTACAATGAGCAGTTCTTC.

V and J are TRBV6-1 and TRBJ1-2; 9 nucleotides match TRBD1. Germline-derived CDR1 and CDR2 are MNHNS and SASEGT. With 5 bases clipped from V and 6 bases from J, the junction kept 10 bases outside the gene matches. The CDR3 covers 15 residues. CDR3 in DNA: TGTGCCAGCAGTACAGGGGGCGCTTGGTCCAATGGCTACACCTTC. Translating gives CASSTGGAWSNGYTF.

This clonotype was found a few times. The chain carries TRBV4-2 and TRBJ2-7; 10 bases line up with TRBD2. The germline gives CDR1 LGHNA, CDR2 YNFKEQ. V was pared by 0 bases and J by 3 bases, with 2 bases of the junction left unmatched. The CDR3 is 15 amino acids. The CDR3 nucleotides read TGTGCCAGCAGCCAAGATTCTAGCGGGGGCTACGAGCAGTACTTC. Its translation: CASSQDSSGGYEQYF.

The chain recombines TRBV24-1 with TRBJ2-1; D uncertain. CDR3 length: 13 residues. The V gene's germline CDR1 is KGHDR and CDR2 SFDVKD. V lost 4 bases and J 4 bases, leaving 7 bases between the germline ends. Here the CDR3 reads CATSDPSYNEQFF. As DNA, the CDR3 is TGTGCCACCAGTGACCCATCTTACAATGAGCAGTTCTTC.

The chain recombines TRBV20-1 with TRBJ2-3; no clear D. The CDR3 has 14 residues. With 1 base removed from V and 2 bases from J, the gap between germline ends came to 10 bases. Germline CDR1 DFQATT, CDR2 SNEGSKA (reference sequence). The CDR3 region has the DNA TGCAGTGCTAGAGTTGGGTGGGACACAGATACGCAGTATTTT. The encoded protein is CSARVGWDTDTQYF.

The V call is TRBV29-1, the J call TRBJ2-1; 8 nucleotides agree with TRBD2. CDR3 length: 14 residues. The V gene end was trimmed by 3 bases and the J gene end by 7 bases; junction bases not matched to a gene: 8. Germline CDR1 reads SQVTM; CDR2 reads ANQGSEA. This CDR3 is CSVDTSGNSNEQFF. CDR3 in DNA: TGCAGCGTTGATACTAGCGGAAACTCTAATGAGCAGTTCTTC.

CDR3 amino acids: CSAPPGHEAFF. The CDR3, as DNA: TGCAGTGCTCCCCCGGGACACGAAGCTTTCTTT. V gene TRBV20-1 combines with J gene TRBJ1-1, with a weak D call TRBD1 (6 bases). The V and J ends lost 5 bases and 8 bases respectively, with 12 bases between them. The CDR3 length is 11 residues. CDR1 is DFQATT and CDR2 is SNEGSKA in the germline V gene (reference sequence).

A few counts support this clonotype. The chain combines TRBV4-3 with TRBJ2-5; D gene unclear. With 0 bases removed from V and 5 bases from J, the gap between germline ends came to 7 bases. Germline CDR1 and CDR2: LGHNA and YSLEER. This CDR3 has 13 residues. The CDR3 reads CASSQDRWETQYF. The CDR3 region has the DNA TGCGCCAGCAGCCAAGATCGGTGGGAGACCCAGTACTTC.

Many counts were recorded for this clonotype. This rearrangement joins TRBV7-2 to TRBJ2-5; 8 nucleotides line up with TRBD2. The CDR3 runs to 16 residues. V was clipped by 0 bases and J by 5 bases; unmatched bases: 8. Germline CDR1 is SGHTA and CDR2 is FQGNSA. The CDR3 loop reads CASSLALAGLGETQYF. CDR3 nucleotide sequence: TGTGCCAGCAGCTTAGCCCTAGCGGGTTTGGGGGAGACCCAGTACTTC.